This is a list of T cell receptor beta chains from one sample in a study of Ad26.COV2.S vaccination and SARS-CoV-2 variants. The repertoire was sequenced with immunoSEQ multiplex PCR; TCRdb's copy has only in-frame clones and lacks some. The table includes about 350,000 clones, about nine tenths detected once. The sequences come from peripheral blood, collected in a trial of Ad26.COV2.S vaccine versus placebo. These receptors all stem from a person between 18 and 65 years old who received the Ad26.COV2.S COVID-19 vaccine or a placebo. The CDR3 runs from the conserved cysteine through the conserved F or W. D genes are given only for firm matches. The size of a clone is reported for some rows only, either as once, few or many, or as a class for expanded clones.

clone_size: few
v_call: TRBV2
d_call: TRBD1
j_call: TRBJ1-1
cdr3_aa: CASSFVTGTTEAFF
cdr3_nt: TGTGCCAGCAGTTTCGTGACAGGGACCACTGAAGCTTTCTTT

clone_size: .
v_call: TRBV4-3
d_call: .
j_call: TRBJ1-5
cdr3_aa: CASSRWAGGARADQPQHF
cdr3_nt: TGCGCCAGCAGCCGATGGGCGGGGGGCGCCCGGGCCGATCAGCCCCAGCATTTT

clone_size: .
v_call: TRBV30
d_call: .
j_call: TRBJ2-7
cdr3_aa: CAVGAEYEQYF
cdr3_nt: TGTGCCGTTGGGGCAGAGTACGAGCAGTACTTC

clone_size: .
v_call: TRBV19
d_call: .
j_call: TRBJ1-5
cdr3_aa: CASTRTQNQPQHF
cdr3_nt: TGTGCCAGTACCCGAACCCAGAATCAGCCTCAGCATTTT

clone_size: once
v_call: TRBV5-6
d_call: .
j_call: TRBJ1-1
cdr3_aa: CASSWGKRAEAFF
cdr3_nt: TGTGCCAGCAGCTGGGGGAAAAGGGCTGAAGCTTTCTTT

clone_size: .
v_call: TRBV3-1/TRBV3-2
d_call: .
j_call: TRBJ2-3
cdr3_aa: CASSGLATDTQYF
cdr3_nt: TGTGCCAGCAGCGGACTCGCAACAGATACGCAGTATTTT

clone_size: .
v_call: TRBV2
d_call: .
j_call: TRBJ1-5
cdr3_aa: CASSEVVAGQPQHF
cdr3_nt: TGTGCCAGCAGTGAGGTGGTCGCGGGCCAGCCCCAGCATTTT

clone_size: .
v_call: TRBV11-3
d_call: TRBD1
j_call: TRBJ2-7
cdr3_aa: CASSSRDSYEQYF
cdr3_nt: TGTGCCAGCAGCAGCCGGGACAGCTACGAGCAGTACTTC

clone_size: .
v_call: TRBV5-5
d_call: .
j_call: TRBJ2-2
cdr3_aa: CASSLWHTGELFF
cdr3_nt: TGTGCCAGCAGCTTGTGGCACACCGGGGAGCTGTTTTTT

clone_size: .
v_call: TRBV10-3
d_call: TRBD1
j_call: TRBJ1-1
cdr3_aa: CAITGGQMKAEAFF
cdr3_nt: TGTGCCATCACCGGGGGACAGATGAAGGCTGAAGCTTTCTTT

clone_size: .
v_call: TRBV18
d_call: .
j_call: TRBJ1-5
cdr3_aa: CASSRTESTESQHF
cdr3_nt: TGTGCCAGCTCCCGTACCGAAAGTACTGAGAGCCAGCATTTT

clone_size: once
v_call: TRBV5-4
d_call: TRBD2
j_call: TRBJ2-3
cdr3_aa: CASSLPGLGKDTQYF
cdr3_nt: TGTGCCAGCAGCTTACCGGGACTAGGGAAAGATACGCAGTATTTT

clone_size: .
v_call: TRBV7-2
d_call: .
j_call: TRBJ1-1
cdr3_aa: CASSLIGGPNTEAFF
cdr3_nt: TGTGCCAGCAGCTTAATTGGTGGGCCGAACACTGAAGCTTTCTTT

clone_size: few
v_call: TRBV9
d_call: .
j_call: TRBJ2-1
cdr3_aa: CASSVAGTLYNEQFF
cdr3_nt: TGTGCCAGCAGCGTAGCAGGGACCCTTTACAATGAGCAGTTCTTC

clone_size: .
v_call: TRBV5-1
d_call: TRBD1
j_call: TRBJ1-2
cdr3_aa: CASSAGVGTGHGYTF
cdr3_nt: TGCGCCAGCAGCGCTGGTGTCGGGACAGGGCATGGCTACACCTTC

clone_size: .
v_call: TRBV5-4
d_call: .
j_call: TRBJ1-6
cdr3_aa: CASSSRGSYNSPLHF
cdr3_nt: TGTGCCAGCAGCTCGAGGGGGTCCTATAATTCACCCCTCCACTTT

clone_size: .
v_call: TRBV6-4
d_call: .
j_call: TRBJ2-7
cdr3_aa: CASSDPTPLPDPYEQYF
cdr3_nt: TGTGCCAGCAGTGACCCCACCCCACTCCCCGACCCCTACGAGCAGTACTTC

clone_size: .
v_call: TRBV7-3
d_call: TRBD2
j_call: TRBJ2-7
cdr3_aa: CASSLSGGANYEQYF
cdr3_nt: TGTGCCAGCAGCTTAAGCGGGGGGGCCAACTACGAGCAGTACTTC

clone_size: .
v_call: TRBV12-5
d_call: .
j_call: TRBJ1-1
cdr3_aa: CASGLVLGGSTEAFF
cdr3_nt: TGTGCTAGTGGTTTGGTACTCGGGGGAAGCACTGAAGCTTTCTTT

clone_size: .
v_call: TRBV19
d_call: TRBD1
j_call: TRBJ2-7
cdr3_aa: CASTGTGPTVPIMGEQYF
cdr3_nt: TGTGCCAGTACGGGGACAGGGCCGACCGTCCCCATAATGGGTGAGCAGTACTTC

clone_size: .
v_call: TRBV19
d_call: .
j_call: TRBJ2-5
cdr3_aa: CASTQEGDFQETQYF
cdr3_nt: TGTGCCAGTACTCAGGAGGGGGATTTCCAAGAGACCCAGTACTTC

clone_size: .
v_call: TRBV30
d_call: .
j_call: TRBJ1-1
cdr3_aa: CAWSVIVSTEAFF
cdr3_nt: TGTGCCTGGAGTGTGATAGTAAGCACTGAAGCTTTCTTT

clone_size: .
v_call: TRBV28
d_call: .
j_call: TRBJ2-7
cdr3_aa: CASEHGTRGLYEQYF
cdr3_nt: TGTGCCAGCGAACACGGGACAAGGGGCCTATACGAGCAGTACTTC

clone_size: .
v_call: TRBV4-2
d_call: TRBD2
j_call: TRBJ2-7
cdr3_aa: CASSQRVAGSGEQYF
cdr3_nt: TGTGCCAGCAGCCAAAGAGTAGCGGGTTCCGGCGAGCAGTACTTC

clone_size: .
v_call: TRBV30
d_call: .
j_call: TRBJ2-1
cdr3_aa: CASLGGPYNEQFF
cdr3_nt: TGTGCCTCCCTCGGGGGTCCTTACAATGAGCAGTTCTTC

clone_size: .
v_call: TRBV18
d_call: TRBD1
j_call: TRBJ2-1
cdr3_aa: CASSYGTGVYNEQFF
cdr3_nt: TGTGCCAGCTCATACGGGACAGGAGTCTACAATGAGCAGTTCTTC

clone_size: .
v_call: TRBV29-1
d_call: .
j_call: TRBJ1-2
cdr3_aa: CSVEDQAGVHYGYTF
cdr3_nt: TGCAGCGTTGAAGATCAGGCAGGGGTTCACTATGGCTACACCTTC

clone_size: few
v_call: TRBV5-1
d_call: TRBD1
j_call: TRBJ1-1
cdr3_aa: CASSPGTGEINTEAFF
cdr3_nt: TGCGCCAGCAGCCCGGGGACAGGGGAAATAAACACTGAAGCTTTCTTT

clone_size: .
v_call: TRBV7-9
d_call: .
j_call: TRBJ1-2
cdr3_aa: CASSSGPNLYYGYTF
cdr3_nt: TGTGCCAGCAGCTCGGGACCCAACCTCTACTATGGCTACACCTTC

clone_size: .
v_call: TRBV4-3
d_call: .
j_call: TRBJ2-1
cdr3_aa: CASSQDYRMSSYNEQFF
cdr3_nt: TGCGCCAGCAGCCAAGACTACCGGATGAGCTCCTACAATGAGCAGTTCTTC

clone_size: .
v_call: TRBV27
d_call: .
j_call: TRBJ2-5
cdr3_aa: CASSLSGWGIQETQYF
cdr3_nt: TGTGCCAGCAGTTTATCGGGTTGGGGCATCCAAGAGACCCAGTACTTC

clone_size: .
v_call: TRBV2
d_call: .
j_call: TRBJ2-3
cdr3_aa: CASSLPDTQYF
cdr3_nt: TGTGCCAGCAGCCTCCCAGATACGCAGTATTTT

clone_size: .
v_call: TRBV12-3/TRBV12-4
d_call: .
j_call: TRBJ1-2
cdr3_aa: CASSLNEGIGYTF
cdr3_nt: TGTGCCAGCAGTTTAAATGAGGGGATTGGCTACACCTTC

clone_size: .
v_call: TRBV6-4
d_call: TRBD1
j_call: TRBJ1-2
cdr3_aa: CASSDRPGTGFRGYTF
cdr3_nt: TGTGCCAGCAGTGACCGTCCCGGGACAGGGTTTCGTGGCTACACCTTC

clone_size: once
v_call: TRBV7-9
d_call: .
j_call: TRBJ2-5
cdr3_aa: CASSSPGQETQYF
cdr3_nt: TGTGCCAGCAGCTCCCCGGGGCAAGAGACCCAGTACTTC

clone_size: .
v_call: TRBV29-1
d_call: .
j_call: TRBJ2-7
cdr3_aa: CSVEDHGGGEQYF
cdr3_nt: TGCAGCGTTGAAGATCATGGAGGGGGCGAGCAGTACTTC

clone_size: .
v_call: TRBV24-1
d_call: .
j_call: TRBJ1-1
cdr3_aa: CAMTQGQAFF
cdr3_nt: TGTGCCATGACACAGGGCCAAGCTTTCTTT

clone_size: few
v_call: TRBV20-1
d_call: .
j_call: TRBJ1-3
cdr3_aa: CSLMVGNTIYF
cdr3_nt: TGCAGTCTTATGGTCGGAAACACCATATATTTT

clone_size: .
v_call: TRBV19
d_call: .
j_call: TRBJ2-5
cdr3_aa: CASSFRTGPQYF
cdr3_nt: TGTGCCAGTAGTTTCCGGACGGGACCCCAGTACTTC

clone_size: .
v_call: TRBV7-9
d_call: .
j_call: TRBJ2-1
cdr3_aa: CASSLAHMGHSGSYNEQFF
cdr3_nt: TGTGCCAGCAGCTTAGCGCATATGGGGCATTCGGGCTCCTACAATGAGCAGTTCTTC

clone_size: once
v_call: TRBV7-9
d_call: .
j_call: TRBJ2-1
cdr3_aa: CASSPAPEGYITIEQFF
cdr3_nt: TGTGCCAGCAGCCCAGCGCCGGAGGGATATATTACAATAGAGCAGTTCTTC

clone_size: .
v_call: TRBV7-2
d_call: .
j_call: TRBJ2-5
cdr3_aa: CASSLRGPTGTYQGTQYF
cdr3_nt: TGTGCCAGCAGCTTACGGGGCCCAACAGGGACGTACCAAGGGACCCAGTACTTC

clone_size: .
v_call: TRBV6-5
d_call: TRBD1
j_call: TRBJ1-1
cdr3_aa: CASKGTGGTEAFF
cdr3_nt: TGTGCCAGCAAAGGGACAGGGGGGACTGAAGCTTTCTTT

clone_size: .
v_call: TRBV5-1
d_call: .
j_call: TRBJ2-7
cdr3_aa: CASSSPDSYSSYEQYF
cdr3_nt: TGCGCCAGCAGCTCACCGGACTCCTATAGCTCCTACGAGCAGTACTTC

clone_size: once
v_call: TRBV4-3
d_call: .
j_call: TRBJ1-6
cdr3_aa: CASSHISQTPNSPLHF
cdr3_nt: TGCGCCAGCAGCCACATTTCCCAGACCCCAAATTCACCCCTCCACTTT